The 30 T cell receptor beta chains in this list originate from one sample, sequenced in a study of T cells in Graves' hyperthyroidism and ophthalmopathy. Authors of the study amplified TCR beta CDR3 regions from RNA transcripts. The study used the HTBI primer set for a first-round RT-PCR of the TCR CDR3. TCRdb ran MiXCR on the multiplex PCR reads and lists one entry per CDR3 protein. Altogether some 370,000 distinct CDR3 sequences are present, more than 13% being singletons, with the ten largest covering around 28%. Sequenced: blood. The receptors here all came from a man in his forties or fifties with Graves' ophthalmopathy.

A few counts support this clonotype. The chain employs TRBV5-1 and TRBJ2-3, with 10 bases that match TRBD1. Trimming removed 4 bases from V and 6 bases from J; junction bases left unmatched: 8. The CDR3 has 15 residues. CDR1 is SGHRS and CDR2 is YFSETQ in the germline V gene. The chain's CDR3 is CASSPLRDRGDTQYF. CDR3 DNA sequence: TGCGCCAGCAGCCCCCTACGGGACAGGGGTGATACGCAGTATTTT.

Turning to this clonotype: Just one base apart from a much larger clone, this may be a read error. The V and J genes are TRBV20-1 and TRBJ2-7, with 8 positions matching TRBD1. This CDR3 has 16 amino acids. Germline-derived CDR1 and CDR2 are DFQATT and SNEGSKA (reference sequence). Trimming removed 1 base from V and 5 bases from J; junction bases left unmatched: 13. CDR3 DNA sequence: TGCAGTGCTAGAGGGACAGGGAAGGTAACGTCCCACGAGCAGTACTTC. Amino acids: CSARGTGKVTSHEQYF.

This clonotype was counted a single time. This chain joins TRBV19 and TRBJ2-6; D is unclear. Germline loops: CDR1 LNHDA, CDR2 SQIVND (reference sequence). The V end was cut by 6 bases, the J end by 0 bases, with 6 bases between. The CDR3 is 14 residues long. The CDR3 here is CASRVNSGANVLTF. The CDR3 region has the DNA TGTGCCAGTAGGGTAAACTCTGGGGCCAACGTCCTGACTTTC.

This clonotype was counted at least ten times. This sequence joins TRBV7-2 and TRBJ2-4; D remains ambiguous. Trimming cost V 5 bases and J 6 bases, with 11 bases left between them. CDR1 and CDR2 from the germline V gene are SGHTA and FQGNSA. This CDR3 has 13 amino acids. Here the CDR3 DNA reads TGTGCCAGCAGCCGAAATCAGAGAAACATTCAGTACTTC. This translates into CASSRNQRNIQYF.

This clonotype was counted only a few times. Just one base apart from a much larger clone, this may be a read error. The chain has TRBV20-1 and TRBJ2-1; 9 nucleotides align to TRBD2. This CDR3 region has 15 residues. Germline values: CDR1 DFQATT, CDR2 SNEGSKA (reference sequence). The ends lost 5 bases at V and 5 bases at J; junction bases unmatched: 10. CDR3 sequence (DNA): TGCAGTGCTGTAACCGGGGCTAGCGGGAACAATGAGCAGTTCTTC. Translating gives CSAVTGASGNNEQFF.

This clonotype was seen many times. The rearrangement joins TRBV12-3 or TRBV12-4 to TRBJ1-6, with 10 positions matching TRBD1. The CDR3 length is 16 residues. The trim removed 6 bases at V and 7 bases at J, leaving 9 bases unmatched. CDR3 region: CASRRQGAISNSPLHF. In DNA, the CDR3 is TGTGCCAGCAGACGACAGGGGGCTATTTCGAATTCACCCCTCCACTTT.

On this clonotype: A read error may be the cause here, since a much bigger clone is one base away. The V call is TRBV10-3, the J call TRBJ2-5; TRBD2 matches at 10 bases. The trim removed 11 bases at V and 5 bases at J, leaving 8 bases unmatched. CDR1 is ENHRY, CDR2 SYGVKD, per germline. The CDR3 totals 13 residues. CDR3 residues: CAVASGSDETQYF. The CDR3 bases are TGTGCCGTCGCTAGCGGGAGTGACGAGACCCAGTACTTC.

In this sample, this clonotype turned up a few times. The V gene is TRBV4-1, the J gene TRBJ2-1; D may correspond to TRBD1 or TRBD2 (5 bases each). The DNA end is more similar to TRBJ2-7, so the J call may be wrong. Germline CDR1 MGHRA, CDR2 YSYEKL. CDR3 length: 19 residues. Written as DNA, the CDR3 is TGCGCCAGCAGCCAAGACTGGGGGAGAGGCGCTTTCTCCTACAATGAGCAGTACTTC. Translating gives CASSQDWGRGAFSYNEQYF.

This clonotype was detected many times. The rearrangement uses TRBV11-2 and TRBJ2-1, with 8 bases that match TRBD1. Germline V gene sequence: CDR1 SGHAT, CDR2 FQNNGV. This CDR3 comprises 17 residues. V shed 6 bases, J shed 5 bases, and the junction held 15 bases outside the gene matches. CDR3 in amino acids: CASSKIRGRVGNNEQFF. DNA of the CDR3: TGTGCCAGCAGTAAAATCAGGGGGCGTGTGGGGAACAATGAGCAGTTCTTC.

This clonotype was counted many times. The gene calls are TRBV7-6 and TRBJ2-7; 15 bases align to TRBD2. V lost 3 bases and J lost 3; bases outside the gene matches: 15. Germline V CDR1 and CDR2: SGHVS, FNYEAQ. This CDR3 has 20 residues. The CDR3 sequence is CASSLSYGLAGGRSDYEQYF. The CDR3 DNA follows: TGTGCCAGCAGCTTGTCTTACGGACTAGCGGGAGGGCGTTCGGACTACGAGCAGTACTTC.

At least ten counts were recorded for this clonotype. V usage is TRBV7-8 and J usage is TRBJ2-3, with 8 bases matching TRBD1. The CDR3 extends over 17 amino acids. Germline V gene lookup returns CDR1 SGHVS and CDR2 FQNEAQ. J lost 1 base, V lost 1 base, and 7 bases had no gene match. CDR3 residues: CASSLDQGTGGTDTQYF. CDR3 bases: TGTGCCAGCAGCTTAGACCAGGGGACAGGAGGCACAGATACGCAGTATTTT.

This clonotype was seen repeatedly, ten times or more. V gene TRBV12-3 or TRBV12-4 combines with J gene TRBJ2-7; D uncertain. The CDR3 covers 12 residues. Trimming stripped 4 bases from V and 4 bases from J, with 8 bases between. The CDR3 nucleotides read TGTGCCAGCAGTTCGCTAGAGTACGAGCAGTACTTC. This translates into CASSSLEYEQYF.

This chain joins TRBV19 and TRBJ2-3; 7 bases agree with TRBD2. The length of the CDR3 is 16 residues. V shed 5 bases and J 0 bases; nucleotides not matched to a gene: 8. Germline CDR1 and CDR2: LNHDA and SQIVND (reference sequence). CDR3 region: CASSPGGSGSTDTQYF. The CDR3 DNA follows: TGTGCCAGTAGTCCGGGCGGGAGTGGTAGCACAGATACGCAGTATTTT.

On this clonotype itself: Just one base apart from a much larger clone, this may be a read error. The chain uses TRBV5-6 and TRBJ1-1; TRBD1 agrees at 9 bases. There are 15 residues in the CDR3. CDR1 is SGHDT, CDR2 YYEEEE, per germline. V lost 4 bases to trimming and J lost 1 base; unmatched junction nucleotides: 5. The CDR3 DNA reads TGTGCCAGCAGCAAAAGGACAGGGGCGAACACTGAAGCTTTCTTT. Translation gives CASSKRTGANTEAFF. Filled out from reference TRBV5-6 and TRBJ1-1, the complete variable domain reads DAGVTQSPTHLIKTRGQQVTLRCSPKSGHDTVSWYQQALGQGPQFIFQYYEEEERQRGNFPDRFSGHQFPNYSSELNVNALLLGDSALYLCASSKRTGANTEAFFGQGTRLTVV.

V and J are TRBV9 and TRBJ2-2; TRBD2 is a possible D gene (6 bases). CDR1 SGDLS and CDR2 YYNGEE come from the germline V gene. The length of the CDR3 is 15 residues. Trimming left V 6 bases short and J 3 bases short, with 15 bases between. CDR3 sequence: CASKGTGTHTGELFF. The CDR3 nucleotides are TGTGCCAGCAAGGGGACCGGGACTCACACCGGGGAGCTGTTTTTT.

This chain uses TRBV5-8 with TRBJ2-2, with 8 bases fitting TRBD2. This CDR3 is built from 15 residues. Germline lookup yields CDR1 SGHTS and CDR2 YDEGEE. With 9 bases clipped from V and 5 bases from J, the junction kept 12 bases outside the gene matches. The CDR3 spells CATRTLGGRTGELFF. The CDR3 nucleotides read TGTGCCACCAGGACATTAGGCGGGAGGACCGGGGAGCTGTTTTTT.

This clonotype has ten or more counts. The rearrangement links TRBV3-1 to TRBJ2-3, with 11 bases fitting TRBD2. J was trimmed by 4 bases and V by 0 bases; bases with no gene match: 6. Germline V lookup: CDR1 LGHDT, CDR2 YNNKEL (reference sequence). The CDR3 totals 17 residues. CDR3 amino acids: CASSQDRTSGHSDTQYF. The CDR3 DNA reads TGTGCCAGCAGCCAAGACCGGACTAGCGGGCATTCAGATACGCAGTATTTT.

This clonotype was found many times. The rearrangement links TRBV20-1 to TRBJ2-5; the D gene could be TRBD1 or TRBD2 (5 bases each). Trimming pared 6 bases from V and 2 bases from J, leaving 16 bases between. CDR3 length equals 14 residues. Germline loops: CDR1 DFQATT, CDR2 SNEGSKA (reference sequence). The CDR3 region has the DNA TGCAGTGCACTGGCTCGGGACGCACAAGAGACCCAGTACTTC. Its protein product is CSALARDAQETQYF.

The V call is TRBV9, the J call TRBJ2-2, with 11 nucleotides matching TRBD2. The germline CDR1 and CDR2 sequences are SGDLS and YYNGEE. The CDR3 runs 16 residues. The V and J ends lost 5 bases and 0 bases, in that order; junction bases with no gene match: 3. Written as DNA, the CDR3 is TGTGCCAGCAGGACTAGCGGGGTCGCGAACACCGGGGAGCTGTTTTTT. Protein sequence: CASRTSGVANTGELFF.

This clonotype was detected many times. The genes are TRBV2 and TRBJ2-1; 7 bases map to TRBD1. Germline values: CDR1 SNHLY, CDR2 FYNNEI. This CDR3 comprises 16 residues. The trim removed 3 bases at V and 0 bases at J, leaving 5 bases unmatched. The CDR3 is CASSDGDSRSYNEQFF. CDR3 nucleotides: TGTGCCAGCAGTGATGGGGACAGTCGCTCCTACAATGAGCAGTTCTTC.

Ten or more counts support this clonotype. The chain uses TRBV7-8 and TRBJ2-5, with D hard to call. This CDR3 spans 14 amino acids. Trimming removed 1 base from V and 5 bases from J, with 11 bases in between. Germline CDR1 reads SGHVS; CDR2 reads FQNEAQ. The CDR3 sequence is CASSLGARAETQYF. CDR3 nucleotide sequence: TGTGCCAGCAGCTTAGGAGCTAGAGCGGAGACCCAGTACTTC.

The CDR3 coding sequence is TGCAGTGCTAGAGACCCCCGGGGCCCAGATACGCAGTATTTT. As protein: CSARDPRGPDTQYF. V usage is TRBV20-1 and J usage is TRBJ2-3; D may match TRBD1 or TRBD2 (5 bases each). CDR1 DFQATT and CDR2 SNEGSKA come from the germline V gene (reference sequence). The CDR3 consists of 14 residues. V was trimmed by 0 bases and J by 4 bases, leaving 11 bases between them.

This clonotype came up once. The J gene is TRBJ2-2, the V gene TRBV10-3, with 8 bases fitting TRBD2. V trimming: 4 bases; J trimming: 0 bases; junction bases outside the gene matches: 7. This CDR3 is built from 17 residues. Germline CDR1 is ENHRY and CDR2 is SYGVKD. The CDR3 reads CAISVASGRANTGELFF. The CDR3 DNA follows: TGTGCCATCAGTGTAGCGAGCGGGAGAGCGAACACCGGGGAGCTGTTTTTT.

This clonotype was observed at least ten times. CDR3 sequence: CASSQAEKSSYEQYF. The CDR3 nucleotides read TGTGCCAGCAGCCAAGCGGAGAAAAGCTCCTACGAGCAGTACTTC. V usage is TRBV3-1 and J usage is TRBJ2-7; no clear D. The CDR3 runs 15 residues. Germline values: CDR1 LGHDT, CDR2 YNNKEL (reference sequence). The V and J ends lost 1 base and 0 bases respectively, with 10 bases between them.

This clonotype has a count of ten or more. The chain couples TRBV11-2 to TRBJ2-1; 7 nucleotides agree with TRBD2. J was trimmed by 10 bases and V by 1 base; bases with no gene match: 13. The CDR3 extends over 16 amino acids. Germline values: CDR1 SGHAT, CDR2 FQNNGV. DNA of the CDR3: TGTGCCAGCAGCTTAGGTCCTAGCGGCAGCACAACAGAGCAGTTCTTC. As protein: CASSLGPSGSTTEQFF. Full variable domain (outside the CDR3, taken from reference TRBV11-2 and TRBJ2-1): EAGVAQSPRYKIIEKRQSVAFWCNPISGHATLYWYQQILGQGPKLLIQFQNNGVVDDSQLPKDRFSAERLKGVDSTLKIQPAKLEDSAVYLCASSLGPSGSTTEQFFGPGTRLTVL.

This clonotype was detected ten times or more. The chain links TRBV5-1 to TRBJ2-7; TRBD1 might be the D (6 bases). V shed 4 bases and J shed 2 bases, with 13 bases lying between them. The CDR3 is made up of 14 amino acids. In germline, CDR1 is SGHRS, CDR2 YFSETQ. The DNA for the CDR3 is TGCGCCAGCAGCCGGGAAGGACAGACCTACGAGCAGTACTTC. Protein product: CASSREGQTYEQYF.

The rearrangement links TRBV20-1 to TRBJ2-4, with 8 bases aligning to TRBD1. Germline values: CDR1 DFQATT, CDR2 SNEGSKA (reference sequence). The CDR3 covers 15 residues. J lost 6 bases, V lost 6 bases, and 13 bases had no gene match. In nucleotides, the CDR3 is TGCAGTGCCCGACAGGGGAGAGCTTATCTAAACATTCAGTACTTC. Its translation: CSARQGRAYLNIQYF.

The sample holds many counts of this clonotype. This chain connects TRBV5-1 to TRBJ1-1; possibly TRBD1 for D (5 bases). The CDR3 runs to 13 residues. CDR1 is SGHRS and CDR2 is YFSETQ in the germline V gene. With 4 bases removed from V and 5 bases from J, the gap between germline ends came to 12 bases. Written as DNA, the CDR3 is TGCGCCAGCAGCACGGACATAGGTACTGAAGCTTTCTTT. Protein product: CASSTDIGTEAFF.

This clonotype has only a few counts. V gene TRBV6-2 or TRBV6-3 combines with J gene TRBJ2-1; no clear D. Germline CDR1 reads MNHEY; CDR2 reads SVGEGT. The length of the CDR3 is 13 residues. V lost 7 bases and J 15 bases, leaving 22 bases between the germline ends. The CDR3 nucleotides are TGTGCCAGCATTCCAGAGCCGGGCCTTGAGTCGTTCTTC. This gives the protein CASIPEPGLESFF.

This clonotype was counted only a few times. The chain is built from TRBV6-1 and TRBJ1-5; D is ambiguous. This CDR3 comprises 14 residues. Germline V lookup: CDR1 MNHNS, CDR2 SASEGT. V was trimmed by 0 bases and J by 11 bases, leaving 14 bases between them. The CDR3 protein is CASSEARQGWTQHF. CDR3 nucleotide sequence: TGTGCCAGCAGTGAAGCTCGACAAGGCTGGACCCAGCATTTT.